This TCR beta chain was found in a study of blood T cell repertoires in COVID-19 (dated by TCRdb to 2020 to 2021). Background for the entire study: Samples from collaborators originated in the United States, Italy and Spain and spanned both the acute and convalescent phases of COVID-19. The material from the prospective study consisted of cDNA or gDNA derived from T cells, B-cell-depleted T cells, or PBMCs. The repertoires were released in a freely available public database meant as a resource for research on the immune response to SARS-CoV-2. Sample metadata almost always included a de-identified subject ID, COVID-19 status, age in years and sex. HLA class I and class II types, where available, came from metadata supplied by the sample provider rather than from assay-based typing. The samples were drawn from two sources: the first 160 participants of the ongoing ImmuneRACE study, and 1,200 or so subjects contributed by 6 global collaborators. Deeply sampled blood TCRbeta repertoires from subjects exposed to, actively infected with, or recovered from COVID-19 were included in the dataset. General conclusions and limits of the study: Clinical and demographic metadata were provided uncurated, with the amount varying by source and participant.

About this clone: Its target antigen remains unknown. No much larger clone exists at a distance of one base, and base qualities are not known.

TCRbeta CDR3 regions were amplified from genomic DNA using the immunoSEQ Assay, a bias-controlled multiplex PCR. The paper's processing steps were these. Within the assay, amplification of reference gene primers was used to estimate how many nucleated cells each sample contained. To quantify the absolute abundance of each unique TCRbeta CDR3 rearrangement, sequence reads were collapsed and filtered. For each sample, productive Simpson clonality was calculated by taking the square root of Simpson's diversity index across productive rearrangements. The table was pulled from immuneACCESS by TCRdb, which kept in-frame rearrangements only. Such tables lose some clones; where checked, under half of the loss comes from unresolved V genes, and the rest has no known cause. V and J calls and clone size are given by that table; D and trimming were obtained from the DNA. This sample has over 70,000 clones in its table, and more than 80% of those were observed once. Roughly a fifth of the sample is in the top ten clones.

Collaborating institutions collected whole blood in K2EDTA tubes following their own protocols. For TCRbeta analysis, collaborators shipped samples in one of three forms: frozen whole blood, isolated PBMCs, or DNA extracted from either of those sample types. The V and J ends are trimmed by 5 bases and 14 bases, leaving 16 bases between them. Based on the germline V gene, the CDR1 and CDR2 sequences are MNHEY and SVGAGI. The CDR3 sequence holds 13 residues, the cysteine and phenylalanine included. Only the CDR3 portion is preserved as DNA: 39 bases, with reading frame beginning at the first base. This TCR derives from a woman aged 80 or over with acute or convalescent COVID-19. The sequencing sample was made of peripheral blood. The sequence is built from TRBV6-5 and TRBJ1-6; the D gene remains uncertain. The DNA sequence is as follows: TGTGCCAGCAGTACCCGACACGCTAACACCCTCCACTTT. Its translation is CASSTRHANTLHF.